The clone carrying this T cell receptor (beta chain) was seen more than once but under ten times. Its antigen is currently unknown. Germline lookup yields CDR1 SNHLY and CDR2 FYNNEI. The CDR3 spans 14 residues. Trimming removed 7 bases from V and 11 bases from J; junction bases left unmatched: 9. Those with chemo-refractory metastatic non-small-cell lung cancer were treated with focal radiation combined with CTLA-4 blockade using ipilimumab. These data are taken from a study of radiotherapy plus CTLA-4 blockade in lung cancer. General observations from the study: With interferon-beta, early dynamics of blood T cell clones were reported to best predict response.

Assay: immunoSEQ multiplex PCR; the TCRdb copy retains only in-frame clones and omits some. The sample consists of some 100,000 clones, under 85% of them appearing once. The sample here was peripheral blood, taken from a patient treated with radiotherapy plus ipilimumab. The clonotype comes from a human donor with non-small cell lung cancer that progressed on radiotherapy plus ipilimumab. The chain combines TRBV2 with TRBJ1-4, with 11 bases matching TRBD1. CDR3 nucleotides: TGTGCCAGCATTTTCCGGGACAGGGGGGAGAAACTGTTTTTT. Its protein is CASIFRDRGEKLFF.